This T cell receptor beta chain was identified during a study of response to subunit inactivated influenza vaccine. Study-level findings and limits: T cells newly recruited by each seasonal influenza vaccination are few, the authors suggested.

The CDR3 loop spans 14 amino acids. CDR1 LGHDT and CDR2 YNNKEL come from the germline V gene (reference sequence). The V and J ends lost 1 base and 6 bases respectively, with 10 bases between them. TCRdb processed the RT-PCR reads anew with MiXCR; each CDR3 protein has one entry. This table holds around 160,000 distinct CDR3 sequences, roughly 10% found once. This clonotype showed up many times. Its specificity is unknown. The chain links TRBV3-1 to TRBJ2-1; a weak D match, TRBD1 (5 bases). The specimen was non-naive T cells sorted from PBMCs, collected more than 35 days after vaccination. This receptor was taken from a man aged 50 to 59 who received an inactivated influenza vaccine. CDR3 amino acids: CASSQAGRVNEQFF. The CDR3, as DNA: TGTGCCAGCAGCCAAGCCGGCAGGGTCAATGAGCAGTTCTTC.